A selection of T cell receptor beta chains follows, all from one sample in a study of cytomegalovirus exposure and HLA in healthy donors. Generated by immunoSEQ multiplex PCR, the TCRdb table keeps only in-frame clones and is missing some. This sample has some 170,000 clones, with over 65% found just once. The sequenced sample was PBMCs. Every receptor here comes from a young man in good health and CMV-seropositive. Both conserved end residues are part of each CDR3. Each record gives: CDR3 protein, CDR3 DNA, D gene, V gene, clone size, J gene. The D gene is left open where the match is weak. Not all rows give a size; the values are once, few, many and, for expanded clones, a class.

CASSLTQGVNYGYTF	TGCGCCAGCAGCTTGACTCAGGGGGTTAACTATGGCTACACCTTC	TRBD1	TRBV5-1	.	TRBJ1-2
CASSPNREPNTEAFF	TGTGCCAGCAGCCCTAACCGGGAGCCGAACACTGAAGCTTTCTTT	.	TRBV7-8	.	TRBJ1-1
CASSSSRDNEQFF	TGTGCCAGCAGTTCCTCCCGAGACAATGAGCAGTTCTTC	.	TRBV6-6	.	TRBJ2-1
CASSLEGQGVFNYGYTF	TGCGCCAGCAGCTTGGAGGGACAGGGGGTTTTTAACTATGGCTACACCTTC	TRBD1	TRBV5-1	.	TRBJ1-2
CASSLFRAPNEKLFF	TGCGCCAGCAGCTTGTTCAGGGCACCTAATGAAAAACTGTTTTTT	.	TRBV5-1	.	TRBJ1-4
CASSEVPGQGTQYF	TGTGCCAGCAGTGAAGTCCCGGGACAGGGGACCCAGTACTTC	TRBD1	TRBV2	.	TRBJ2-5
CASSVVPVGETQYF	TGTGCCAGCAGCGTAGTTCCCGTCGGGGAGACCCAGTACTTC	.	TRBV9	.	TRBJ2-5
CASSLVLAGGVQETQYF	TGTGCCAGCAGCTTAGTACTAGCGGGGGGGGTACAAGAGACCCAGTACTTC	TRBD2	TRBV11-2	.	TRBJ2-5
CASSPWGGSSGANVLTF	TGTGCCAGCAGTCCCTGGGGTGGGAGCTCTGGGGCCAACGTCCTGACTTTC	.	TRBV25-1	.	TRBJ2-6
CASGPRDKNYGYTF	TGCGCCAGCGGCCCAAGGGACAAGAACTATGGCTACACCTTC	.	TRBV23-1	.	TRBJ1-2
CASRKGLQETQYF	TGTGCCAGTAGGAAAGGACTCCAAGAGACCCAGTACTTC	.	TRBV19	.	TRBJ2-5
CASSETGVGTEAFF	TGTGCCAGCTCAGAGACAGGGGTTGGGACTGAAGCTTTCTTT	TRBD1	TRBV18	.	TRBJ1-1
CASSSVTSRYTDTQYF	TGTGCCAGCAGTTCGGTGACTAGTCGTTACACAGATACGCAGTATTTT	.	TRBV28	.	TRBJ2-3
CASIGGQGIGNTIYF	TGTGCCAGCATTGGGGGACAGGGGATAGGAAACACCATATATTTT	TRBD1	TRBV28	.	TRBJ1-3
CASSLGGRGDTQYF	TGTGCCAGCAGCTTGGGAGGGAGGGGAGATACGCAGTATTTT	TRBD2	TRBV13	.	TRBJ2-3
CASSLYTGNYGYTF	TGTGCCAGCAGTTTATATACGGGGAACTATGGCTACACCTTC	.	TRBV28	.	TRBJ1-2
CASSHTRYQISDTQYF	TGTGCCAGCAGCCACACGAGGTATCAAATCTCGGATACGCAGTATTTT	.	TRBV11-3	.	TRBJ2-3
CATTGKAGTGELFF	TGTGCCACCACAGGGAAAGCAGGCACCGGGGAGCTGTTTTTT	.	TRBV2	.	TRBJ2-2
CASSFDRGLNTEAFF	TGTGCCAGCAGCTTTGACAGGGGGCTGAACACTGAAGCTTTCTTT	TRBD1	TRBV5-5	.	TRBJ1-1
CASSVAPERVEKLFF	TGTGCCAGCAGCGTAGCCCCGGAGAGGGTTGAAAAACTGTTTTTT	.	TRBV9	.	TRBJ1-4
CASMGREGPNNEQFF	TGTGCCAGCATGGGGCGGGAGGGCCCCAACAATGAGCAGTTCTTC	TRBD2	TRBV19	.	TRBJ2-1
CAGSAKTGTVVNYGYTF	TGTGCCGGCAGCGCAAAAACCGGGACAGTAGTTAACTATGGCTACACCTTC	TRBD1	TRBV7-2	.	TRBJ1-2
CASQGGADTEAFF	TGTGCCAGTCAAGGGGGGGCGGACACTGAAGCTTTCTTT	.	TRBV6-5	.	TRBJ1-1
CASSLVGQGFENYNSPLHF	TGTGCCAGCAGCTTAGTGGGACAGGGATTTGAGAACTATAATTCACCCCTCCACTTT	TRBD1	TRBV7-2	few	TRBJ1-6
CASSLQVDGYTF	TGTGCCAGCAGCCTACAGGTAGACGGCTACACCTTC	.	TRBV2	.	TRBJ1-2
CASSLVARNYGYTF	TGTGCCAGCAGCTTAGTGGCCAGGAATTATGGCTACACCTTC	.	TRBV7-2	.	TRBJ1-2
CASSLDRGRSPLHF	TGTGCCAGCAGCTTAGACAGGGGCAGGTCACCCCTCCACTTT	TRBD1	TRBV7-2	.	TRBJ1-6